Each of the 28 T cell receptor beta chains below was sequenced from the same sample in a study of vaccination and CD4 T cells after COVID-19. Their specific antigens are unknown. With the Oncomine TCR Beta short-read assay, DNA from cultured CD4+ T cells was sequenced. TCRdb re-analysed the PCR reads in MiXCR, keeping a single row per CDR3 protein. The table lists roughly 8,400 distinct CDR3 sequences, 60% to 70% of them singletons, with 35% to 45% in the top ten. Described treatment: roughly 10-day PBMC culture with coronavirus spike peptide pools or control peptides (ViraFEST assay). Sequencing was performed on CD4+ T cells from blood, cultured in vitro. These receptors were obtained from a human donor who had recovered from COVID-19.

The chain couples TRBV20-1 to TRBJ2-3, with TRBD2 identical over 9 bases. The V segment lost 6 bases and the J segment 4 bases; nucleotides outside the gene matches: 8. The CDR3 is made up of 14 amino acids. In germline, CDR1 is DFQATT, CDR2 SNEGSKA (reference sequence). CDR3 loop: CSASLAGTADTQYF. The CDR3 nucleotides read TGCAGTGCGTCTCTAGCGGGAACTGCAGATACGCAGTATTTT.

V and J are TRBV7-2 and TRBJ2-7; a weak D match, TRBD2 (6 bases). CDR1 SGHTA and CDR2 FQGNSA come from the germline V gene. This CDR3 contains 11 residues. CDR3 amino acids: CAISGLGEGYF. DNA for the CDR3: TGTGCTATCAGCGGGCTCGGGGAAGGGTACTTC.

A few counts support this clonotype. The chain joins TRBV7-3 to TRBJ2-7; either TRBD1 or TRBD2 may supply D (5 bases each). V was clipped by 4 bases and J by 6 bases, with 10 bases between them. Germline CDR1 SGHTA, CDR2 FQGTGA. The CDR3 has 12 amino acids. The CDR3 sequence: CASSWGPLEQYF. CDR3 coding DNA: TGTGCCAGCAGCTGGGGACCCCTCGAGCAGTACTTC.

The CDR3 DNA reads as TGTGCCAGCAGCCCCTGGACTAGCGGGGAACGAGATACGCAGTATTTT. This sequence encodes CASSPWTSGERDTQYF. The gene calls are TRBV11-3 and TRBJ2-3; 12 positions agree with TRBD2. Germline-derived CDR1 and CDR2 are SGHNT and YENEEA. With V trimmed by 5 bases and J by 5 bases, 8 bases remained unmatched. The CDR3 spans 16 residues.

As concerns this clonotype: Possible read error: a much larger clone is one base away. This chain links TRBV5-1 with TRBJ1-1, with a possible D match to TRBD1 (6 bases). The germline gives CDR1 SGHRS, CDR2 YFSETQ. CDR3 size: 15 residues. The CDR3 nucleotides read TGCGCCGGCAGCTTGGGTCAGGGGTCGGGCACTGAAGCTTTCTTT. This translates into CAGSLGQGSGTEAFF. The variable domain in full, with the rest retrieved from reference TRBV5-1 and TRBJ1-1, is KAGVTQTPRYLIKTRGQQVTLSCSPISGHRSVSWYQQTPGQGLQFLFEYFSETQRNKGNFPGRFSGRQFSNSRSEMNVSTLELGDSALYLCAGSLGQGSGTEAFFGQGTRLTVV.

The rearrangement joins TRBV30 to TRBJ2-2, with D hard to call. Trimming took 2 bases from V and 7 from J, leaving 5 bases between them. This CDR3 is built from 11 residues. The germline gives CDR1 GTSNPN, CDR2 SVGIG (reference sequence). CDR3 amino acids: CAWSQGGELFF. CDR3 coding DNA: TGTGCCTGGAGTCAAGGCGGGGAGCTGTTTTTT.

This clonotype was observed a few times. The chain couples TRBV15 to TRBJ2-1; tentative D call: TRBD2 (5 bases). Germline CDR1 and CDR2: LNHNV and YYDKDF (reference sequence). CDR3 length: 15 residues. The germline V and J ends were trimmed by 1 base and 0 bases, with 7 bases remaining between them. CDR3 bases: TGTGCCACCAGCAGAGGAGGGAGCTCCTACAATGAGCAGTTCTTC. Translating gives CATSRGGSSYNEQFF. Full variable domain (rest looked up from reference TRBV15 and TRBJ2-1): DAMVIQNPRYQVTQFGKPVTLSCSQTLNHNVMYWYQQKSSQAPKLLFHYYDKDFNNEADTPDNFQSRRPNTSFCFLDIRSPGLGDTAMYLCATSRGGSSYNEQFFGPGTRLTVL.

This clonotype was seen more than once but under ten times. The chain has TRBV20-1 and TRBJ2-5, with D unclear. The CDR3 has 12 residues. The germline CDR1 and CDR2 sequences are DFQATT and SNEGSKA (reference sequence). Trimming took off 4 bases at V and 5 bases at J, with 11 bases between the two ends. The CDR3 coding sequence is TGCAGTGCTATAGTAGTCCGGGAGACCCAGTACTTC. Encoded protein: CSAIVVRETQYF.

The chain couples TRBV20-1 to TRBJ2-2; 7 bases line up with TRBD2. The germline V gene has CDR1 DFQATT and CDR2 SNEGSKA (reference sequence). This CDR3 has 15 residues. Trimming cost V 0 bases and J 3 bases; bases outside gene matches: 4. The CDR3 nucleotides are TGCAGTGCTAGAGATGCAGGGAGGGACACCGGGGAGCTGTTTTTT. Translation: CSARDAGRDTGELFF.

This chain joins TRBV11-2 and TRBJ1-1; possible D gene TRBD1, 5 bases. The CDR3 loop spans 15 amino acids. From germline, CDR1 is SGHAT and CDR2 FQNNGV. Trimming stripped 4 bases from V and 3 bases from J, with 15 bases between. CDR3 sequence reads: CASSSPRVADTEAFF. CDR3 sequence (DNA): TGTGCCAGCAGCTCCCCCAGGGTGGCGGACACTGAAGCTTTCTTT.

The chain has TRBV12-5 and TRBJ1-2; D remains unclear. The CDR3 totals 14 residues. V lost 1 base, J lost 8 bases, and 14 bases lay in between. CDR1 and CDR2 from the germline V gene are LGHNT and FRNRAP. CDR3 amino acids: CASGLGRGIIGYTF. CDR3 DNA sequence: TGTGCTAGTGGTTTGGGTAGAGGGATCATCGGCTACACCTTC.

The chain has TRBV5-1 and TRBJ1-5, with TRBD1 matching 12 bases. CDR1 is SGHRS and CDR2 is YFSETQ in the germline V gene. This CDR3 has 15 amino acids. V shed 5 bases, J shed 6 bases, and the junction held 6 bases outside the gene matches. The CDR3 DNA reads TGCGCCAGCAGTCCGGGACAGGGGGCCGGTCAGCCCCAGCATTTT. Amino acids: CASSPGQGAGQPQHF.

This clonotype has only a few counts. This chain uses TRBV19 with TRBJ1-2, with D uncertain. The V end was cut by 8 bases, the J end by 6 bases, with 19 bases between. The CDR3 contains 14 residues. CDR1 is LNHDA, CDR2 SQIVND, per germline (reference sequence). The CDR3: CASGPWGIGDGYTF. The CDR3 DNA follows: TGTGCCAGTGGCCCGTGGGGTATCGGGGATGGCTACACCTTC.

There are a few counts of this clonotype. CDR3 nucleotides: TGTGCCAGCAGTGAAGCGCACACAGGGGGCACGAACATTCAGTACTTC. Residues: CASSEAHTGGTNIQYF. The gene calls are TRBV6-1 and TRBJ2-4; 9 bases agree with TRBD1. Trimming at V came to 0 bases and at J to 7 bases, leaving 7 bases not matched to a gene. Germline V CDR1 and CDR2: MNHNS, SASEGT. There are 16 residues in the CDR3.

The CDR3 sequence: CASSSTPDRTTDTQYF. CDR3 coding DNA: TGTGCCAGCAGCTCCACCCCAGACAGGACCACAGATACGCAGTATTTT. V gene TRBV11-3 combines with J gene TRBJ2-3; weak D call: TRBD1 (6 bases). This CDR3 has 16 amino acids. Per germline, CDR1 SGHNT and CDR2 YENEEA. Trimming pared 4 bases from V and 2 bases from J, leaving 16 bases between. The whole variable domain, filled in from reference TRBV11-3 and TRBJ2-3, reads EAGVVQSPRYKIIEKKQPVAFWCNPISGHNTLYWYLQNLGQGPELLIRYENEEAVDDSQLPKDRFSAERLKGVDSTLKIQPAELGDSAVYLCASSSTPDRTTDTQYFGPGTRLTVL.

The chain is built from TRBV6-5 and TRBJ1-1; D is possibly TRBD1 (5 bases). This CDR3 spans 14 amino acids. With 0 bases removed from V and 8 bases from J, the gap between germline ends came to 13 bases. The germline V gene encodes CDR1 MNHEY and CDR2 SVGAGI. The CDR3 sequence is CASSYSIVGPEAFF. Here the CDR3 DNA reads TGTGCCAGCAGTTACTCGATCGTGGGACCCGAAGCTTTCTTT.

This clonotype was seen a handful of times. The V gene is TRBV28, the J gene TRBJ2-7; 9 bases align to TRBD1. The germline gives CDR1 MDHEN, CDR2 SYDVKM. The CDR3 is 15 residues long. With 3 bases clipped from V and 4 bases from J, the junction kept 7 bases outside the gene matches. CDR3 protein: CASSLGPGQGYEQYF. In DNA form, the CDR3 reads TGTGCCAGCAGTTTGGGTCCGGGACAGGGTTACGAGCAGTACTTC.

The gene calls are TRBV7-8 and TRBJ1-3; D is perhaps TRBD1 (5 bases). Trimming removed 5 bases at V and 4 bases at J, with 18 bases between. The CDR3 totals 16 residues. Germline loops: CDR1 SGHVS, CDR2 FQNEAQ. CDR3 protein: CASSPRIWGRGNTIYF. CDR3 bases: TGTGCCAGCAGCCCCCGAATTTGGGGGAGAGGAAACACCATATATTTT.

In its sample, this clonotype was seen a few times. V gene TRBV20-1 combines with J gene TRBJ2-2, with D perhaps matching TRBD1 or TRBD2 (5 bases each). Trimming shortened V by 5 bases and J by 1 base, and 11 bases separated the two germline ends. The germline gives CDR1 DFQATT, CDR2 SNEGSKA (reference sequence). The CDR3 contains 14 residues. The CDR3 sequence: CSAPRDGNTGELFF. In DNA, the CDR3 is TGCAGTGCTCCCCGGGACGGGAACACCGGGGAGCTGTTTTTT.

The V call is TRBV6-1, the J call TRBJ2-3; no definite D call. The CDR3 has 13 residues. V lost 6 bases and J lost 1, with 8 bases in between. The V gene's germline CDR1 is MNHNS and CDR2 SASEGT. CDR3 DNA: TGTGCCAGCAGACCTGGTGGCACAGATACGCAGTATTTT. As protein: CASRPGGTDTQYF.

The chain is built from TRBV5-1 and TRBJ1-1; the D gene is possibly TRBD1 (5 bases). Trimming took off 0 bases at V and 3 bases at J, with 12 bases between the two ends. The CDR3 contains 15 residues. Germline CDR1 SGHRS, CDR2 YFSETQ. The CDR3: CASSLGSRQYTEAFF. Written as DNA, the CDR3 is TGCGCCAGCAGCTTGGGTTCGAGACAGTACACTGAAGCTTTCTTT.

The chain carries TRBV20-1 and TRBJ1-4, with 7 bases fitting TRBD1. V lost 6 bases to trimming and J lost 8 bases; unmatched junction nucleotides: 3. The germline gives CDR1 DFQATT, CDR2 SNEGSKA (reference sequence). The CDR3 sequence is 11 residues long. In nucleotides, the CDR3 is TGCAGTGCACCGGACAGGGAAAAACTGTTTTTT. Amino acid sequence: CSAPDREKLFF.

The chain links TRBV6-1 to TRBJ2-5; 16 bases are shared with TRBD2. V shed 4 bases, J shed 5 bases, and the junction held 4 bases outside the gene matches. CDR1 is MNHNS, CDR2 SASEGT, per germline. This CDR3 has 16 amino acids. Written as DNA, the CDR3 is TGTGCCAGCAGTGCGGGACTAGCGGGAGGGGAGGAGACCCAGTACTTC. It encodes CASSAGLAGGEETQYF.

J is TRBJ2-2 and V is TRBV28, with 7 nucleotides matching TRBD1. J was trimmed by 2 bases and V by 6 bases; bases with no gene match: 6. The CDR3 loop spans 15 amino acids. Germline V gene data show CDR1 as MDHEN and CDR2 as SYDVKM. This CDR3 is CASRPDRLNTGELFF. The CDR3 region has the DNA TGTGCCAGCAGACCGGACAGGCTCAACACCGGGGAGCTGTTTTTT.

This clonotype was recorded only once. The V call is TRBV24-1, the J call TRBJ1-4; 8 bases match TRBD1. V was clipped by 7 bases and J by 0 bases; unmatched bases: 6. CDR1 is KGHDR, CDR2 SFDVKD, per germline. This CDR3 has 16 residues. The CDR3 region has the DNA TGTGCCACCAGGACAGGGGCTGGCGCAACTAATGAAAAACTGTTTTTT. This codes for CATRTGAGATNEKLFF.

The chain joins TRBV20-1 to TRBJ1-5, with D unresolved. The ends were cut back, 3 bases at V and 5 bases at J, with 11 bases in the middle. Germline CDR1 reads DFQATT; CDR2 reads SNEGSKA (reference sequence). This CDR3 spans 13 amino acids. The CDR3 protein is CSARVVSHQPQHF. The DNA for the CDR3 is TGCAGTGCTAGGGTGGTTTCTCATCAGCCCCAGCATTTT.

V and J are TRBV20-1 and TRBJ2-2, with TRBD1 as a possible D gene (6 bases). With 0 bases removed from V and 0 bases from J, the gap between germline ends came to 17 bases. The CDR3 length is 18 residues. The germline gives CDR1 DFQATT, CDR2 SNEGSKA (reference sequence). CDR3 in amino acids: CSARDPNTQGPNTGELFF. DNA for the CDR3: TGCAGTGCTAGAGATCCTAATACCCAGGGGCCGAACACCGGGGAGCTGTTTTTT.

The genes are TRBV19 and TRBJ1-1; D is unclear. With 3 bases removed from V and 4 bases from J, the gap between germline ends came to 9 bases. This CDR3 has 13 amino acids. In germline, CDR1 is LNHDA, CDR2 SQIVND (reference sequence). Here the CDR3 DNA reads TGTGCCAGTAGTATGAGGGAAGGCACTGAAGCTTTCTTT. Its protein is CASSMREGTEAFF.